These T cell receptor beta chains were read from a single sample in a study of blood T cell repertoires in COVID-19. Sequenced by immunoSEQ multiplex PCR; TCRdb stores in-frame clones only, minus some. Among 300,000 to 350,000 clones, over 80% were seen once, and the ten largest hold 5%. The sample taken for sequencing was PBMCs or T cells enriched from blood (not recorded which). The receptors come from a man younger than 40 who had recovered from COVID-19. Each CDR3 is given with its conserved first and last residue. The D gene is left open where the match is weak. Rows give clone size only sometimes, using once, few, many, or a class for an expanded clone.

- TRBJ2-3 TRBV4-2 - TGTGCCAGCAGCCAAGATCCAGGGCCCGGCACAGATACGCAGTATTTT CASSQDPGPGTDTQYF
once TRBJ2-2 TRBV30 TRBD1 TGTGCCTGGGACAGGGCCCTTGATGGCACCGGGGAGCTGTTTTTT CAWDRALDGTGELFF
- TRBJ1-5 TRBV13 - TGTGCCAGCAGCGCATCCGGACAGCGAAATCAGCCCCAGCATTTT CASSASGQRNQPQHF
- TRBJ2-6 TRBV5-8 - TGTGCCAGCAGCTTGGTGGACAGCAGCTCTGGGGCCAACGTCCTGACTTTC CASSLVDSSSGANVLTF
- TRBJ2-5 TRBV5-1 - TGCGCCAGCAGCTTACAGGGCCCCCAAGAGACCCAGTACTTC CASSLQGPQETQYF
- TRBJ2-4 TRBV2 - TGTGCCAGCACCTACCGGGGAGCCAAAAACATTCAGTACTTC CASTYRGAKNIQYF
- TRBJ2-3 TRBV19 TRBD1 TGTGCCAGTAGTGCGCCGGGACAGGGGCGGAATACGCAGTATTTT CASSAPGQGRNTQYF
few TRBJ1-2 TRBV28 - TGTGCCAGCAGTTTAAGGTCAGGGGAATATAACTATGGCTACACCTTC CASSLRSGEYNYGYTF
- TRBJ2-3 TRBV7-8 - TGTGCCAGCAGCTCGGACTTTAGCACAGATACGCAGTATTTT CASSSDFSTDTQYF
- TRBJ2-5 TRBV7-8 - TGTGCCAGCAGCTTCACCACGGGGGAGACCCAGTACTTC CASSFTTGETQYF
- TRBJ2-7 TRBV18 - TGTGCCAGCTCACCATTATGGGTAAACAGACCTACCTACGAGCAGTACTTC CASSPLWVNRPTYEQYF
- TRBJ1-2 TRBV7-8 TRBD1 TGTGCCAGCAGCTCTCGTCGAAGGACAGGGGTTTTGGCTAACTATGGCTACACCTTC CASSSRRRTGVLANYGYTF
- TRBJ1-4 TRBV10-3 - TGTGCCACTTACGGCGCTTTGGGGGGGACTAATGAAAAACTGTTTTTT CATYGALGGTNEKLFF
- TRBJ1-6 TRBV19 - TGTGCCAGTAGTACGGCAGGGATTACTTCACCCCTCCACTTT CASSTAGITSPLHF
once TRBJ2-7 TRBV13 - TGTGCCAGCAGTTTAACAGGGATCTACGAGCAGTACTTC CASSLTGIYEQYF
few TRBJ1-1 TRBV5-1 TRBD1 TGCGCCAGCAGCAGGGACAGGCGCGACACTGAAGCTTTCTTT CASSRDRRDTEAFF
- TRBJ2-7 TRBV5-7 TRBD2 TGTGCCAGCAGCTTCCGGAGGCTAGCGGGGGCCATCCGCTCCTACGAGCAGTACTTC CASSFRRLAGAIRSYEQYF
- TRBJ1-5 TRBV6-1 - TGTGCCAGCAGTGAAGTTGTACAGCTTACAAATCAGCCCCAGCATTTT CASSEVVQLTNQPQHF
- TRBJ2-6 TRBV3-1/TRBV3-2 - TGTGCCAGCAGCCCAAGTAGCGGGGCCAACGTCCTGACTTTC CASSPSSGANVLTF
- TRBJ1-2 TRBV19 - TGTGCCAGTAGTAAAACAGCTAACTATGGCTACACCTTC CASSKTANYGYTF
- TRBJ1-2 TRBV5-8 - TGTGCCAGCAGCTCACAACTTCGACAGGACTGGACCTTC CASSSQLRQDWTF
- TRBJ2-1 TRBV11-2 TRBD2 TGTGCCAGCAGCTTAGTCGCTAGCGGGGGCTACAATGAGCAGTTCTTC CASSLVASGGYNEQFF
once TRBJ1-2 TRBV3-1/TRBV3-2 - TGTGCCAGCAGCCCGGGACACGTCTATGGCTACACCTTC CASSPGHVYGYTF
- TRBJ1-2 TRBV30 - TGTGCCTGGAGTGTACGCGGCTATAACTATGGCTACACCTTC CAWSVRGYNYGYTF
- TRBJ2-7 TRBV7-9 - TGTGCCAGCAGCTTAGTGGGGCGAGGATGGACCTACGAGCAGTACTTC CASSLVGRGWTYEQYF
- TRBJ1-2 TRBV18 TRBD1 TGTGCCAGCTCGCTACAGGGGTCGGAGGGCTACACCTTC CASSLQGSEGYTF
- TRBJ1-5 TRBV15 - TGTGCCACCAGCAGATATAGCAATCAGCCCCAGCATTTT CATSRYSNQPQHF
- TRBJ2-5 TRBV3-1/TRBV3-2 TRBD2 TGTGCCAGCAGCCCCGGGACTAGCGGGGGGGCCAGCGGGTACCAAGAGACCCAGTACTTC CASSPGTSGGASGYQETQYF
- TRBJ1-4 TRBV7-2 TRBD1 TGTGCCAGCAGCTATTACAGGGGGCCCAGTCCTAATGAAAAACTGTTTTTT CASSYYRGPSPNEKLFF
- TRBJ2-1 TRBV11-2 TRBD1 TGTGCCAGCAGCTTAGGTAGACAGGGCTATGAGCAGTTCTTC CASSLGRQGYEQFF
- TRBJ2-7 TRBV7-9 - TGTGCCAGCAGCTTAACGAGCTCCTACGAGCAGTACTTC CASSLTSSYEQYF
- TRBJ1-3 TRBV6-5 - TGTGCCAGCAGTTACTCTGGTACAGATAGATACACCATATATTTT CASSYSGTDRYTIYF
- TRBJ2-1 TRBV24-1 - TGTGCCACCAGTGAGTTACAGGGCTATGAGCAGTTCTTC CATSELQGYEQFF
- TRBJ2-3 TRBV3-1/TRBV3-2 TRBD1 TGTGCCAGCAGCCACCGGGACAGGGCAGATACGCAGTATTTT CASSHRDRADTQYF
- TRBJ2-1 TRBV19 TRBD2 TGTGCCAGTAGTATAACTAGCGGGGGCCCCAAAAGGGGGAATGAGCAGTTCTTC CASSITSGGPKRGNEQFF
- TRBJ1-1 TRBV19 - TGTGCCAGTAGTATAGGACTAGCGGGGGAAGCTTTCTTT CASSIGLAGEAFF
- TRBJ2-1 TRBV5-1 TRBD2 TGCGCCAGCAGATCGGCTAGCGGGGGAGGGGAGCAGTTCTTC CASRSASGGGEQFF
- TRBJ1-2 TRBV11-2 - TGTGCCAGCAGCTTAGTTTCGGGTCTAGTTGACTATGGCTACACCTTC CASSLVSGLVDYGYTF
- TRBJ1-2 TRBV30 - TGTGCCTGGAGTGGCCAAACAGGGATCTATGGCTACACCTTC CAWSGQTGIYGYTF
- TRBJ1-6 TRBV5-6 - TGTGCCAGCAGCCTAGGGGGGGCAGGTCCCTATAATTCACCCCTCCACTTT CASSLGGAGPYNSPLHF
- TRBJ1-3 TRBV19 - TGTGCCAGTGGCACAGGGGGAAACACCATATATTTT CASGTGGNTIYF
- TRBJ2-4 TRBV28 TRBD2 TGTGCCAGCAGTTCCGGGACTACGAAAAACATTCAGTACTTC CASSSGTTKNIQYF
- TRBJ1-2 TRBV12-3/TRBV12-4 - TGTGCCAGCAGACTCCAGGGCAACTATGGCTACACCTTC CASRLQGNYGYTF
- TRBJ2-7 TRBV6-1 TRBD2 TGTGCCAGCAGTGAAGCGCGGGAGGGCCCCCTTTCCTACGAGCAGTACTTC CASSEAREGPLSYEQYF
- TRBJ1-6 TRBV25-1 TRBD1 TGTGCCAGCAGGGGACAGGGAAACAATTCACCCCTCCACTTT CASRGQGNNSPLHF
once TRBJ1-5 TRBV5-1 TRBD1 TGCGCCACCTTTAACAGGGGTAAGGCCCAGCATTTT CATFNRGKAQHF
- TRBJ2-1 TRBV28 - TGTGCCAGCAGTTGGGAAGGGGGGGGCGTAAGCTCCTACAATGAGCAGTTCTTC CASSWEGGGVSSYNEQFF
- TRBJ1-3 TRBV5-1 TRBD1 TGCGCCAGCAGCTTGGCACCCACAGGGGCTGGAAACACCATATATTTT CASSLAPTGAGNTIYF
- TRBJ1-6 TRBV25-1 TRBD1 TGTGCCAGCAGTGAATGGGGGGGGACAGGGGGCTCACCCCTCCACTTT CASSEWGGTGGSPLHF
- TRBJ1-5 TRBV10-3 - TGTGCCATCAGTGAGACAGCAGGGAATCAGCCCCAGCATTTT CAISETAGNQPQHF